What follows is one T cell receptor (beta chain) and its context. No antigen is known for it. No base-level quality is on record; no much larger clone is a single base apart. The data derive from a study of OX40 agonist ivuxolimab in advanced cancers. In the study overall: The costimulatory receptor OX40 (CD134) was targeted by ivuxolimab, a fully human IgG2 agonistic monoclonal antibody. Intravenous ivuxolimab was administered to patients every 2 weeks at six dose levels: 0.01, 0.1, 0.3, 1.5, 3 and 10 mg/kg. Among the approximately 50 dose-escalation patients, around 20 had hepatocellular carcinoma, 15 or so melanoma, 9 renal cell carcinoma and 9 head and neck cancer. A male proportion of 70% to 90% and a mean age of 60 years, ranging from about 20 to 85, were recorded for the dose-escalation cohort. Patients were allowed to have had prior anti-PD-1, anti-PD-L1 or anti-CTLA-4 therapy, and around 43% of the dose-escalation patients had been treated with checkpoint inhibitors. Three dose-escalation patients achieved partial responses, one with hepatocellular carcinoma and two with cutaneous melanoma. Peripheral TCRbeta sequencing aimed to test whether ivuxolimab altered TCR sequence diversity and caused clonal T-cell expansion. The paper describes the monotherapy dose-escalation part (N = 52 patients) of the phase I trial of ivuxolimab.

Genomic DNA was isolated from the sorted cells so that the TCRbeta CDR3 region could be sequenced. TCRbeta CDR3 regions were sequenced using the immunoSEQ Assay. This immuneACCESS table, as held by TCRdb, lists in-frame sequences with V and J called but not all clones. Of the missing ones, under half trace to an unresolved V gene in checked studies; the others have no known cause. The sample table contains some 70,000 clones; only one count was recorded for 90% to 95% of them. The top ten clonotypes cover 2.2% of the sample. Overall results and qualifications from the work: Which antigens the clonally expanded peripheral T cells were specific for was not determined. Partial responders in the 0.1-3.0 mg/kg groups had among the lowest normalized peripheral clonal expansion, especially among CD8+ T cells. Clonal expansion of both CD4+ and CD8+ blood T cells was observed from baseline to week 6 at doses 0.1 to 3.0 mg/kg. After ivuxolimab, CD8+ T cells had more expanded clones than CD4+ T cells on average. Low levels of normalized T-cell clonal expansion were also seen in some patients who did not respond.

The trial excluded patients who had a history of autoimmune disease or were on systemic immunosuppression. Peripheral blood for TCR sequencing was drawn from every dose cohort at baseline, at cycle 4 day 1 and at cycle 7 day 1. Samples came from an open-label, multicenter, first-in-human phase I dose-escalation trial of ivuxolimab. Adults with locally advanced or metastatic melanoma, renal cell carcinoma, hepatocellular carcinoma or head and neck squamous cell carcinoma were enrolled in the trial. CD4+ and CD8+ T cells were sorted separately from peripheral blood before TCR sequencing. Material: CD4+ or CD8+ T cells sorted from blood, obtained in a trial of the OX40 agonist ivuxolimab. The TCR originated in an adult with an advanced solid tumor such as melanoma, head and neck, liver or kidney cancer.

The DNA sequence is given as TGTGCCAGCAGCTTCACTAGCGGGTGGGGCACAGATACGCAGTATTTT. Its coded protein is CASSFTSGWGTDTQYF. This chain joins TRBV5-6 to TRBJ2-3; 9 bases in the middle match TRBD2. The CDR3, cysteine through phenylalanine, is 16 amino acids long. Just CDR3 DNA is preserved here, 48 bases in frame from base 1. Sequences SGHDT (CDR1) and YYEEEE (CDR2) are obtained from the germline V gene. Germline trimming: 2 bases from V, 1 base from J; junction bases outside gene matches: 5.